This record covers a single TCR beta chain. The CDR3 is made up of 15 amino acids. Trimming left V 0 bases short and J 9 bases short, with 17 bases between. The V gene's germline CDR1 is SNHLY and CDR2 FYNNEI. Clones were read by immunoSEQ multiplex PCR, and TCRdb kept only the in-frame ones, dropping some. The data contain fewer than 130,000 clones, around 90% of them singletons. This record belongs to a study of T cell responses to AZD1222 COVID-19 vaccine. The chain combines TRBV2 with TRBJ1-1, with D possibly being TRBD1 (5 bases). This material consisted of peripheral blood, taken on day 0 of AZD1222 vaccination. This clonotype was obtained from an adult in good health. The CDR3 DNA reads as TGTGCCAGCAGTGAAGCCCTAAGGAGGGGTAGTAAAGCTTTCTTT. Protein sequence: CASSEALRRGSKAFF. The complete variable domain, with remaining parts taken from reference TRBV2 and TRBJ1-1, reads EPEVTQTPSHQVTQMGQEVILRCVPISNHLYFYWYRQILGQKVEFLVSFYNNEISEKSEIFDDQFSVERPDGSNFTLKIRSTKLEDSAMYFCASSEALRRGSKAFFGQGTRLTVV.